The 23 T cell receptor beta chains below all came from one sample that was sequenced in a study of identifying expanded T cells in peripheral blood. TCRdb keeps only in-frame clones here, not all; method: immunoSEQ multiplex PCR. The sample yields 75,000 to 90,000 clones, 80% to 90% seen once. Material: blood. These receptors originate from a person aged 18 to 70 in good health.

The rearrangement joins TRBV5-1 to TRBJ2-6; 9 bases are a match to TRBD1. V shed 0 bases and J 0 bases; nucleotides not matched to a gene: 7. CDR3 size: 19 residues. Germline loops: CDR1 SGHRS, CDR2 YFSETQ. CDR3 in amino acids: CASSLGGQGPLSGANVLTF. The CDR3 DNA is TGCGCCAGCAGCTTGGGGGGACAGGGACCCCTCTCTGGGGCCAACGTCCTGACTTTC.

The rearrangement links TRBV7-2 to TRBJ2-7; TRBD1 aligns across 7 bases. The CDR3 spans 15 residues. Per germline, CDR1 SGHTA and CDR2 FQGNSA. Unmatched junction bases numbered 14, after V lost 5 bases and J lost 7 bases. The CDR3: CASSPRQGPWSEQYF. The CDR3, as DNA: TGTGCCAGCAGCCCTAGACAGGGCCCATGGTCGGAGCAGTACTTC.

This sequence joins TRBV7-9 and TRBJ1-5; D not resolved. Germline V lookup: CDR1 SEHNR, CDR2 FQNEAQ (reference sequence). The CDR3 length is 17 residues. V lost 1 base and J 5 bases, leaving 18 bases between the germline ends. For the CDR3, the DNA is TGTGCCAGCAGCTTAGGATTTGGGTCACTGAAGGATCAGCCCCAGCATTTT. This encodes CASSLGFGSLKDQPQHF.

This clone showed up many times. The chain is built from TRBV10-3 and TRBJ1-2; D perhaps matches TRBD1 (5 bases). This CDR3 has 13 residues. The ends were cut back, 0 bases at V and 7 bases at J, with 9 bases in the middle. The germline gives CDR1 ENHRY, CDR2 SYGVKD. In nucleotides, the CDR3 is TGTGCCATCAGTGAGTCGGGCAGGGCTGGCTACACCTTC. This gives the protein CAISESGRAGYTF.

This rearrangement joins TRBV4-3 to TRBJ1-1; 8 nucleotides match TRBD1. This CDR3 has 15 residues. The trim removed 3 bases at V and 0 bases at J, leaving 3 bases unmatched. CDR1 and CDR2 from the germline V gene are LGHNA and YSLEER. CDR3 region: CASSHGQGLNTEAFF. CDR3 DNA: TGCGCCAGCAGCCATGGACAGGGCCTGAACACTGAAGCTTTCTTT.

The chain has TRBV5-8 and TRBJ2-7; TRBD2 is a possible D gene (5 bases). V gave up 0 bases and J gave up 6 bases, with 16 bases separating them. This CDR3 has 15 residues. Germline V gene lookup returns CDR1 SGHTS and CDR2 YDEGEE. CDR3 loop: CASSLGLAGSLEQYF. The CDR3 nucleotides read TGTGCCAGCAGCTTGGGTCTAGCAGGCTCTCTCGAGCAGTACTTC. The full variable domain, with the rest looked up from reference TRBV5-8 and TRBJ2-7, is EAGVTQSPTHLIKTRGQQATLRCSPISGHTSVYWYQQALGLGLQFLLWYDEGEERNRGNFPPRFSGRQFPNYSSELNVNALELEDSALYLCASSLGLAGSLEQYFGPGTRLTVT.

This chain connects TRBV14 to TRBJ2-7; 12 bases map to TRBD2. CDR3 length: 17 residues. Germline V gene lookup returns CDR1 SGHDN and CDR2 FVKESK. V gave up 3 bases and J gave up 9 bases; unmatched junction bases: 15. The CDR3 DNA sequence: TGTGCCAGCAGCCAGCTTTTACTAGCGGGAGGCCACTCCGGGCAGTACTTC. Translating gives CASSQLLLAGGHSGQYF.

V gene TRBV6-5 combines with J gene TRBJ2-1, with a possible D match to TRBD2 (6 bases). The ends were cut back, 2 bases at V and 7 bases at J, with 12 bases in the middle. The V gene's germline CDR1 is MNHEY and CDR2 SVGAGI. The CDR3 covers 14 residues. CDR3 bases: TGTGCCAGCAGTTACGGGGACTTCTCAAATGAGCAGTTCTTC. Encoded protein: CASSYGDFSNEQFF.

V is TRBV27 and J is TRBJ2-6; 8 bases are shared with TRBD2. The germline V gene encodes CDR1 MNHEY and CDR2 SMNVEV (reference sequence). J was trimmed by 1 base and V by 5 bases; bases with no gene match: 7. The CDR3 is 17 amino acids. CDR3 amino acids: CASSGSLAGSGANVLTF. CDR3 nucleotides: TGTGCCAGCAGTGGCTCCCTAGCGGGTTCTGGGGCCAACGTCCTGACTTTC.

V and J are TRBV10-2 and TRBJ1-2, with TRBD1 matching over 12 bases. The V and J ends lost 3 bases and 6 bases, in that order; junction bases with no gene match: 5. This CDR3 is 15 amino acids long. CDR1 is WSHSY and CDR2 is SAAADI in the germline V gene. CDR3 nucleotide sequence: TGCGCCAGCAGTGATGGGACAGGGGGCCGAAATGGCTACACCTTC. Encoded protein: CASSDGTGGRNGYTF.

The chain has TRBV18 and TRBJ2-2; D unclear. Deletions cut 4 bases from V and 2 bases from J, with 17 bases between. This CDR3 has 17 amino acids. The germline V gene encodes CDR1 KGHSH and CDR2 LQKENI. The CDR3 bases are TGTGCCAGCTCACTACCCTCCGGCAGATCAAACACCGGGGAGCTGTTTTTT. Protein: CASSLPSGRSNTGELFF.

CDR3 sequence (DNA): TGTGCCAGCAGCTTGCTAGCGGACACTTACAATGAGCAGTTCTTC. Protein: CASSLLADTYNEQFF. This chain links TRBV7-2 with TRBJ2-1; 7 nucleotides agree with TRBD2. V shed 3 bases, J shed 4 bases, and the junction held 6 bases outside the gene matches. The CDR3 is 15 amino acids. The germline V gene has CDR1 SGHTA and CDR2 FQGNSA.

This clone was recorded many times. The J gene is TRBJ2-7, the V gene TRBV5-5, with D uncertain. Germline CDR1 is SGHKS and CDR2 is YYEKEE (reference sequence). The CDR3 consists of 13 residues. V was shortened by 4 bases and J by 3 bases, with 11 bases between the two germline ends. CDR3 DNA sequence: TGTGCCAGCAGCCCTACACCGAGCTACGAGCAGTACTTC. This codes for CASSPTPSYEQYF. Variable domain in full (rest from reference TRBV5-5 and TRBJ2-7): DAGVTQSPTHLIKTRGQQVTLRCSPISGHKSVSWYQQVLGQGPQFIFQYYEKEERGRGNFPDRFSARQFPNYSSELNVNALLLGDSALYLCASSPTPSYEQYFGPGTRLTVT.

As DNA, the CDR3 is TGTGCCAGCACAGACAGGGAGTTCATCGGGGAGCTGTTTTTT. Translating it yields CASTDREFIGELFF. The chain uses TRBV6-5 and TRBJ2-2; 7 bases fit TRBD1. The germline CDR1 and CDR2 sequences are MNHEY and SVGAGI. The CDR3 consists of 14 residues. The V gene end was trimmed by 7 bases and the J gene end by 7 bases; junction bases not matched to a gene: 9.

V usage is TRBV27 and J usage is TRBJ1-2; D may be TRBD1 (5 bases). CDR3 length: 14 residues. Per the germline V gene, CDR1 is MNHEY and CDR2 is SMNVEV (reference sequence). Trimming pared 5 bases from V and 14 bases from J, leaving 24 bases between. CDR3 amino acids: CASSQDIPMATLTF. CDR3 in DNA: TGTGCCAGCAGTCAGGACATCCCTATGGCTACACTAACCTTC.

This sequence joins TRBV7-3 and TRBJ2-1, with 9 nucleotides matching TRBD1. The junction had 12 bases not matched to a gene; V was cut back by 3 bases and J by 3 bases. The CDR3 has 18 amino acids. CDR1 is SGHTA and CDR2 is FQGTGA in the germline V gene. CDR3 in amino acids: CASSFSPPTGQGYNEQFF. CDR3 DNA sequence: TGTGCCAGCAGCTTCTCCCCTCCGACGGGACAGGGCTACAATGAGCAGTTCTTC.

The DNA for the CDR3 is TGTGCCAGCATACAGGAGGTGGCAGATACGCAGTATTTT. This translates into CASIQEVADTQYF. V gene TRBV2 combines with J gene TRBJ2-3; either TRBD1 or TRBD2 may fit D (5 bases each). Germline CDR1 and CDR2: SNHLY and FYNNEI. V lost 7 bases, J lost 4 bases, and 12 bases lay in between. This CDR3 spans 13 amino acids.

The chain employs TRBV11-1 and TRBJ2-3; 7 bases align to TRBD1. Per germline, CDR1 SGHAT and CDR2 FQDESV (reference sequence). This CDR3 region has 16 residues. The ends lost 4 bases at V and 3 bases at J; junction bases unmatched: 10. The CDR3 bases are TGTGCCAGCAGCTCCCCGACAGGGTTGGCGACAGATACGCAGTATTTT. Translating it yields CASSSPTGLATDTQYF.

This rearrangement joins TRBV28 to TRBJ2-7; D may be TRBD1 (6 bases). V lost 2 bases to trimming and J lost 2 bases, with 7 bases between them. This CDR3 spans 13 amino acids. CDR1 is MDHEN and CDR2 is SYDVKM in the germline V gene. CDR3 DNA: TGTGCCAGCAGTTTAGAGGGGGCCTACGAGCAGTACTTC. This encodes CASSLEGAYEQYF.

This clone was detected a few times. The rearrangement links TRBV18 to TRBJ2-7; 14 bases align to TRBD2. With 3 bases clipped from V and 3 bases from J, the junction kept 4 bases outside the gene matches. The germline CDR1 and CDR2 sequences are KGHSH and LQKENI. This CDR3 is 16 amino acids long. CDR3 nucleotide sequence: TGTGCCAGCTCACCCCCGGGACTAGCGGGAGACTACGAGCAGTACTTC. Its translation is CASSPPGLAGDYEQYF.

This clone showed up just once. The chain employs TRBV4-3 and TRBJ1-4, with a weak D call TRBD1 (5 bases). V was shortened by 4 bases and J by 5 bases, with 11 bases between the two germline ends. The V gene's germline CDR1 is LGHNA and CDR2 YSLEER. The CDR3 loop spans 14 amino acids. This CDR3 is CASSLRGGNEKLFF. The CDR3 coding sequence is TGCGCCAGCAGCCTCCGTGGGGGGAATGAAAAACTGTTTTTT.

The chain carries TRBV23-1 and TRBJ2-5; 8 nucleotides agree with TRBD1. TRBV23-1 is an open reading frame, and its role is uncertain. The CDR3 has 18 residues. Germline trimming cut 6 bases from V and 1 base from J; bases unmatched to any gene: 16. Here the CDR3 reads CASSPDGTGDSFQETQYF. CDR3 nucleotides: TGCGCCAGCAGCCCCGATGGGACAGGCGACTCCTTCCAAGAGACCCAGTACTTC.

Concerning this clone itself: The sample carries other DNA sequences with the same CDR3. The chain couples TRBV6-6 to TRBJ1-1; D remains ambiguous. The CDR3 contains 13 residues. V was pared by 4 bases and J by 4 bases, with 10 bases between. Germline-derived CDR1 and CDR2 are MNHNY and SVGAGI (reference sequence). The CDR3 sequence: CASSLTRPTEAFF. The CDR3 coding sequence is TGTGCCAGCAGTTTAACGCGGCCCACTGAAGCTTTCTTT.